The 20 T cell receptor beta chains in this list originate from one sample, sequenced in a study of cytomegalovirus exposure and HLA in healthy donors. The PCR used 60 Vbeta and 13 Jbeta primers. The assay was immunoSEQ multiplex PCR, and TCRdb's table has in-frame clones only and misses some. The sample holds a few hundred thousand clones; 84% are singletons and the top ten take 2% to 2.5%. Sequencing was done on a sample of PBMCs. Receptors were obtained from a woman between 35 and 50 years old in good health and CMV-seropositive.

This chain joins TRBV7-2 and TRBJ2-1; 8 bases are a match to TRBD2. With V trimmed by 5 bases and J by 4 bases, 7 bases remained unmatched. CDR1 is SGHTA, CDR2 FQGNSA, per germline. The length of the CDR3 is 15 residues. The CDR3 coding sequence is TGTGCCAGCAGCACACTAGCGGAGGGTTACAATGAGCAGTTCTTC. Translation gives CASSTLAEGYNEQFF.

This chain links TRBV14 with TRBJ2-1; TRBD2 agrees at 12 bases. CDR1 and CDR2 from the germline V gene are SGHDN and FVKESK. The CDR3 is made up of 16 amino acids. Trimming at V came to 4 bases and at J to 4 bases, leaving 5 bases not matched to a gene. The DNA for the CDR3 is TGTGCCAGCAGCCGTGGACTAGCGGGAATTTACAATGAGCAGTTCTTC. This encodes CASSRGLAGIYNEQFF.

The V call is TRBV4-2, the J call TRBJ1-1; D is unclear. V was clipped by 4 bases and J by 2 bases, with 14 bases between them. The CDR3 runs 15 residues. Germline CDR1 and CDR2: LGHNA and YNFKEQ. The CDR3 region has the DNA TGTGCCAGCAGCCGCCAAGATACCACTAACACTGAAGCTTTCTTT. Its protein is CASSRQDTTNTEAFF.

The CDR3 bases are TGTGCCATCAGTGGACCAGGACAGGGGATCGTTCAAGAGACCCAGTACTTC. Translated: CAISGPGQGIVQETQYF. The V gene is TRBV10-3, the J gene TRBJ2-5; 9 positions match TRBD1. Trimming at V came to 4 bases and at J to 2 bases, leaving 11 bases not matched to a gene. Looked up from germline, CDR1 is ENHRY and CDR2 is SYGVKD. This CDR3 contains 17 residues.

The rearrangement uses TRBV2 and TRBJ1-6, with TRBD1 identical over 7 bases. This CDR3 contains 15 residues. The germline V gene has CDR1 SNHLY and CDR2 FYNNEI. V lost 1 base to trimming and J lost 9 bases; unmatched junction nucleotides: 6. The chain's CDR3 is CASSEDRGVTSPLHF. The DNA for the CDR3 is TGTGCCAGCAGTGAAGACAGGGGAGTGACTTCACCCCTCCACTTT.

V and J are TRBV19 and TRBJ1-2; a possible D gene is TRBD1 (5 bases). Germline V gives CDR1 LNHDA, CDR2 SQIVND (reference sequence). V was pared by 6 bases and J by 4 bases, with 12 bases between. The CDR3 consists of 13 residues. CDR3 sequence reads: CASSGRVGYGYTF. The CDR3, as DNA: TGTGCCAGTAGCGGCAGGGTCGGCTATGGCTACACCTTC. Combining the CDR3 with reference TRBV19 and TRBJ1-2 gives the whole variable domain DGGITQSPKYLFRKEGQNVTLSCEQNLNHDAMYWYRQDPGQGLRLIYYSQIVNDFQKGDIAEGYSVSREKKESFPLTVTSAQKNPTAFYLCASSGRVGYGYTFGSGTRLTVV.

The CDR3 is CASSPRSPQETQYF. Here the CDR3 DNA reads TGTGCCAGCAGCCCGCGGAGCCCCCAAGAGACCCAGTACTTC. The chain links TRBV9 to TRBJ2-5, with D hard to call. Per the germline V gene, CDR1 is SGDLS and CDR2 is YYNGEE. Trimming removed 4 bases from V and 1 base from J, with 11 bases in between. The CDR3 runs 14 residues.

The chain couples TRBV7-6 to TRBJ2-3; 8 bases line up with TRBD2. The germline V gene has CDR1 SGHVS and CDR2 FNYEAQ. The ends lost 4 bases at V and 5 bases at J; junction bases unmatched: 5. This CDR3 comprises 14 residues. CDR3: CASSSEAGEDTQYF. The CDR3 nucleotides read TGTGCCAGCAGCTCCGAAGCGGGAGAAGATACGCAGTATTTT.

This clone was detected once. CDR3 in DNA: TGTGCCAGCGCCGCCCGGGGGACAGTACAGGGCGGGGAGCTGTTTTTT. Translation gives CASAARGTVQGGELFF. The V gene is TRBV6-6, the J gene TRBJ2-2, with TRBD1 as a possible D gene (7 bases). In germline, CDR1 is MNHNY, CDR2 SVGAGI (reference sequence). The V end lost 8 bases, the J end lost 7 bases, and 23 bases lay between the germline ends. There are 16 residues in the CDR3.

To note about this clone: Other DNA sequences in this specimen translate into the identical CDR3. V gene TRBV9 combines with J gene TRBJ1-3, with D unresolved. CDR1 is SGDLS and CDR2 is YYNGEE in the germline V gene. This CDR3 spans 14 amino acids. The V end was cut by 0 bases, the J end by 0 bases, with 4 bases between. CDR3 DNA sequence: TGTGCCAGCAGCGTAGGGAGCTCTGGAAACACCATATATTTT. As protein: CASSVGSSGNTIYF.

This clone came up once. CDR3 sequence reads: CASSQEVPGGLNTEAFF. In nucleotides, the CDR3 is TGTGCCAGCAGCCAAGAGGTCCCCGGCGGGTTAAACACTGAAGCTTTCTTT. This chain links TRBV4-2 with TRBJ1-1, with D hard to call. V was trimmed by 0 bases and J by 2 bases, leaving 16 bases between them. From germline, CDR1 is LGHNA and CDR2 YNFKEQ. The CDR3 totals 17 residues.

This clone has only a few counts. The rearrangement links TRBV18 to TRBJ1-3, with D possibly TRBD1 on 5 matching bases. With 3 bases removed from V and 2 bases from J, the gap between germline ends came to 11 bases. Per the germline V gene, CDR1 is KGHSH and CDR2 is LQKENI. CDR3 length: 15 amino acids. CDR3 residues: CASSPRQKAGNTIYF. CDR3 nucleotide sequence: TGTGCCAGCTCACCGAGACAGAAAGCTGGAAACACCATATATTTT.

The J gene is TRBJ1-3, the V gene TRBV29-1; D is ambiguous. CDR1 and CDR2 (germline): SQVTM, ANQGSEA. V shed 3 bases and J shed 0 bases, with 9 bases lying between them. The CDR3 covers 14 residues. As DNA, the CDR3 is TGCAGCGTTGATTCGGGGTACTCTGGAAACACCATATATTTT. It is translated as CSVDSGYSGNTIYF.

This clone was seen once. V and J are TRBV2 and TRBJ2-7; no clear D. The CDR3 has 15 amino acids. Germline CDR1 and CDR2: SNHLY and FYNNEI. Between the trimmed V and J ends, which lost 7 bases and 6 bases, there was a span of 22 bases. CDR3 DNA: TGTGCCAGCATTCCAAGGCGACCCCGCGCAGGCGAGCAGTACTTC. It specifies CASIPRRPRAGEQYF.

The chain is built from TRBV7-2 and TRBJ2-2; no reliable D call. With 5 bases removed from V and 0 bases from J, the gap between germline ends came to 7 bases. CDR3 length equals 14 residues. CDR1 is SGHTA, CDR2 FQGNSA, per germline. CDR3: CASSTTTNTGELFF. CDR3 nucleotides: TGTGCCAGCAGCACCACTACGAACACCGGGGAGCTGTTTTTT.

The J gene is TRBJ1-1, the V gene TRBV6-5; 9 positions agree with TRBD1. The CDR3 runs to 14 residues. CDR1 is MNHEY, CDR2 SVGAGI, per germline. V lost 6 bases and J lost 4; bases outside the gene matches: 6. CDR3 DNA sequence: TGTGCCAGCAGCCTACAGGGGGCTGGCACTGAAGCTTTCTTT. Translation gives CASSLQGAGTEAFF.

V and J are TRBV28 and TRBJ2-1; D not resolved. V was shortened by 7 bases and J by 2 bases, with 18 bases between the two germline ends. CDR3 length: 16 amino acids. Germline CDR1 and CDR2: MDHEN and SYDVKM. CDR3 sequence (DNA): TGTGCCAGCATTCTTTCTCGGCAAACAGCCTACAATGAGCAGTTCTTC. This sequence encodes CASILSRQTAYNEQFF.

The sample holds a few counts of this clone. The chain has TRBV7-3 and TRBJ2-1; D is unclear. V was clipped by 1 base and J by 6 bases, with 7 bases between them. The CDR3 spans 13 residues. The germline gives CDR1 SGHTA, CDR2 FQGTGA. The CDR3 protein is CASSLNSRNEQFF. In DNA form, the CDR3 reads TGTGCCAGCAGCTTAAATAGTCGCAATGAGCAGTTCTTC. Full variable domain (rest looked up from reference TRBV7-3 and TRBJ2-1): GAGVSQTPSNKVTEKGKYVELRCDPISGHTALYWYRQSLGQGPEFLIYFQGTGAADDSGLPNDRFFAVRPEGSVSTLKIQRTERGDSAVYLCASSLNSRNEQFFGPGTRLTVL.

The CDR3 protein is CASSYQGTTNEKLFF. For the CDR3, the DNA is TGTGCCAGCAGTTACCAGGGAACAACTAATGAAAAACTGTTTTTT. The V gene is TRBV6-5, the J gene TRBJ1-4; D is possibly TRBD1 (5 bases). CDR1 is MNHEY and CDR2 is SVGAGI in the germline V gene. Between the trimmed V and J ends, which lost 2 bases and 0 bases, there was a span of 7 bases. The CDR3 consists of 15 residues.

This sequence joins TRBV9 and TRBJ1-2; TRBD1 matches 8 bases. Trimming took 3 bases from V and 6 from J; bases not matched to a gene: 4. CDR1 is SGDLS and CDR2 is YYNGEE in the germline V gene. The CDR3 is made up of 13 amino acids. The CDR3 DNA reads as TGTGCCAGCAGCGCGGACAGGGCGAATGGCTACACCTTC. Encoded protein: CASSADRANGYTF.